This T cell receptor beta chain was retrieved from a study of post-analysis software for immune sequencing data. Findings of the study overall: In patients, roughly five TRBV segments were more frequent than in controls, with TRBV5-6, TRBV5-1 and TRBV20-1 among them. Compared with controls, patients showed significantly lower normalized Chao1 diversity. Clustering by F measure revealed strong co-clustering among samples prepared together in one batch.

The CDR3 loop spans 18 amino acids. Trimming took off 2 bases at V and 1 base at J, with 19 bases between the two ends. CDR1 is MNHEY, CDR2 SVGAGI, per germline. Note on this clonotype: The antigen remains unidentified.

Incorporated into the TCR beta cDNA libraries were unique molecular identifiers, which served to reduce PCR and sequencing biases. One entry per CDR3 protein results from TCRdb running MiXCR on the PCR reads. Among almost 700,000 distinct CDR3 sequences, more than 50% were seen once, and the ten largest hold around 11%. The sample comprised blood. The TCR comes from a girl aged 2 to 10 with multiple sclerosis. V usage is TRBV6-5 and J usage is TRBJ2-3; TRBD2 might be the D (5 bases). The DNA for the CDR3 is TGTGCCAGCAGTTACGAAGGACTTATCACCACGCGCACAGATACGCAGTATTTT. Translated, it gives CASSYEGLITTRTDTQYF.